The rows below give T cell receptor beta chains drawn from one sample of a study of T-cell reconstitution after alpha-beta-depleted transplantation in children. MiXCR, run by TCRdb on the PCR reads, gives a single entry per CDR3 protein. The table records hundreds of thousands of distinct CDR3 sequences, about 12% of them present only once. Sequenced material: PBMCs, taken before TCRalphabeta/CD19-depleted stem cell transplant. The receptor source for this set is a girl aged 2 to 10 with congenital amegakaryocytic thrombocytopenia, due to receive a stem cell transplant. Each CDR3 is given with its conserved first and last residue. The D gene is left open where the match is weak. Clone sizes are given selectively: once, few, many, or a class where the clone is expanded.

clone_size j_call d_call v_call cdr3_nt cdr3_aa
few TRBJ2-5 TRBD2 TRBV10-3 TGTGCCATCAGTGAGGGGACTAGTCAAGAGACCCAGTACTTC CAISEGTSQETQYF
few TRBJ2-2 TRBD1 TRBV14 TGTGCCAGCAGCGACCGGGACAGGGTCGTCACCGGGGAGCTGTTTTTT CASSDRDRVVTGELFF
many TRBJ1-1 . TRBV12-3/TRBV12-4 TGTGCCAGCAGTTCCGAGGGATTGAACACTGAAGCTTTCTTT CASSSEGLNTEAFF
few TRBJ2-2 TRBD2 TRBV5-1 TGCGCCAGCAGCCTTCGACTAGCGGGAGATGGGGAGCTGTTTTTT CASSLRLAGDGELFF
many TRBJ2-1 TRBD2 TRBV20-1 TGCAGTGCTAAAGCGGGAGGCCCCTACAATGAGCAGTTCTTC CSAKAGGPYNEQFF
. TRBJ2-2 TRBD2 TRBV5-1 TGCGCCAGCAGCTCCTATAGCGGGAGTTTGAACACCGGGGAGCTGTTTTTT CASSSYSGSLNTGELFF
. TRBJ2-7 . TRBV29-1 TGCAGCGTTGCTCTAGCGACCTCCTACGAGCAGTACTTC CSVALATSYEQYF
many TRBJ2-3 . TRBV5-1 TGCGCCAGCAGCTTGGTGGGCAACACAGATACGCAGTATTTT CASSLVGNTDTQYF
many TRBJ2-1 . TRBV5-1 TGCGCCAGCAGCTTGGGGATCGGAGGTGAGCAGTTCTTC CASSLGIGGEQFF
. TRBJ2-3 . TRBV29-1 TGCAGCGTTGAAGAGGGATGGGGGAGGAGGAGGACAGATACGCAGTATTTT CSVEEGWGRRRTDTQYF
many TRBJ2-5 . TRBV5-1 TGCGCCAGCTGGGAGTTGGCTAATCAAGAGACCCAGTACTTC CASWELANQETQYF
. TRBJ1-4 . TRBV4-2 TGTGCCAGCCGTTGGGGGGGGGACGAAAAACTGTTTTTT CASRWGGDEKLFF
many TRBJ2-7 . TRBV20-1 TGCAGTGCTGGGGACGGTTCCTACGAGCAGTACTTC CSAGDGSYEQYF
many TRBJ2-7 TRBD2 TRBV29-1 TGCAGCGTTGAGGGGATGGGTGGAGCGGGATACGAGCAGTACTTC CSVEGMGGAGYEQYF
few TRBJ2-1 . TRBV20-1 TGCAGTGCTAGGTACTGGGCCGGGACTCAACCTACAATGGAGCAGTTCTTC CSARYWAGTQPTMEQFF
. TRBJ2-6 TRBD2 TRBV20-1 TGCAGTGCTAGAACTAGCGCACTCGCCTCTGGGGCCAACGTCCTGACTTTC CSARTSALASGANVLTF
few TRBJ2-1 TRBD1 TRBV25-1 TGTGCCAGCAGTGAATATGGACAGGGGGGCTACAATGAGCAGTTCTTC CASSEYGQGGYNEQFF
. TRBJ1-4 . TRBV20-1 TGCAGTGCAAGGACAGAAAATGAAAAACTGTTTTTT CSARTENEKLFF
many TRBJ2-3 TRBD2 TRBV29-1 TGCAGCGCCTTTGCGGGAGACGGCACAGATACGCAGTATTTT CSAFAGDGTDTQYF
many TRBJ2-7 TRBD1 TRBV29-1 TGCAGCGTCGTTACAGGGGGCTACGAGCAGTACTTC CSVVTGGYEQYF
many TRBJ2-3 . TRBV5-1 TGCGCCAGCAGCGATTTAGCAAGCGTGCCTGGGGGAGATACGCAGTATTTT CASSDLASVPGGDTQYF
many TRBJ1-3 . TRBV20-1 TGCAGTGCGGGCCCCAGTAGCGGGAACACCATATATTTT CSAGPSSGNTIYF
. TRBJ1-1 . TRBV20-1 TGCAGTGCTTTTCCAATACAGGGTATGAACACTGAAGCTTTCTTT CSAFPIQGMNTEAFF
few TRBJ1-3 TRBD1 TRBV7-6 TGTGCCAGCAGCATAGGACAGGGACTTTCCGGAAACACCATATATTTT CASSIGQGLSGNTIYF
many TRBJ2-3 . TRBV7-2 TGTGCCAGCAGCAGAGCTAGAACAGATACGCAGTATTTT CASSRARTDTQYF
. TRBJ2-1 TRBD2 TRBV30 TGTGCCTGGGTGATAATAGCGGGTTCCTACAATGAGCAGTTCTTC CAWVIIAGSYNEQFF
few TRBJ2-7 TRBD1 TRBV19 TGTGCCAGTAGTGCCCGACAGGGCCCCTACGAGCAGTACTTC CASSARQGPYEQYF
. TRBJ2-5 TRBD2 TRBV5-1 TGCGCCAGCAGCTTGTATGGTAGCGGGGATCAAGAGACCCAGTACTTC CASSLYGSGDQETQYF
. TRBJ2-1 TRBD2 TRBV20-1 TGCAGTGCCCGAAAGCCCCTAGCGGGCTCAAACAATGAGCAGTTCTTC CSARKPLAGSNNEQFF
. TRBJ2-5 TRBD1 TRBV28 TGTGCCAGCACCTGGGGGGGACAGGGTCCTCAAGAGACCCAGTACTTC CASTWGGQGPQETQYF
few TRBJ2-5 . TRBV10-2 TGCGCCAGCAGCGGTCCAGGGAACCAAGAGACCCAGTACTTC CASSGPGNQETQYF
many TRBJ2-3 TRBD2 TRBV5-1 TGCGCCAGCAGCTTGGAGGCGGGAGACTCAGATACGCAGTATTTT CASSLEAGDSDTQYF
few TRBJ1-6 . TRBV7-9 TGTGCCAGCAGCTCCGGACGGAGGGATCCTTATTCACCCCTCCACTTT CASSSGRRDPYSPLHF
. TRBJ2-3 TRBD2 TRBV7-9 TGTGCCAGCAGCCCCCCCACTAGCGTTTGGACAGATACGCAGTATTTT CASSPPTSVWTDTQYF
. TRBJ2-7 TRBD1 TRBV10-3 TGTGCCATCAGTGAGTCGTACGACAGGGGGGGCGAGCAGTACTTC CAISESYDRGGEQYF
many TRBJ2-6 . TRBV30 TGTGCCTGGAGTGTCAGTGGGGCCAACGTCCTGACTTTC CAWSVSGANVLTF
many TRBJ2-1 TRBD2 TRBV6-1 TGTGCCAGCAGTACACTAGCGGGATCCTCCAGTGAGCAGTTCTTC CASSTLAGSSSEQFF
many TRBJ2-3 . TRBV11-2 TGTGCCAGCAGCTTAGTAACCACAGATACGCAGTATTTT CASSLVTTDTQYF
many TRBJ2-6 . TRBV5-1 TGCGCCAGCAGCGCAGGATCTGGGGCCAACGTCCTGACTTTC CASSAGSGANVLTF
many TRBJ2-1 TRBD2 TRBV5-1 TGCGCCAGCATGGTGGGACTAGGCTTGGTTGAGCAGTTCTTC CASMVGLGLVEQFF
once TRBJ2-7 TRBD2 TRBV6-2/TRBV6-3 TGTGCCAGCAGGGGTCTAGCGGAACAAACCTACGAGCAGTACTTC CASRGLAEQTYEQYF